This T cell receptor (beta chain) was recorded in a study of CXCR3-negative and CXCR3-positive naive CD8 T cells. Germline assignment: CDR1 MDHEN and CDR2 SYDVKM. This CDR3 region has 14 residues. Preparation of TRB cDNA libraries relied on 5' RACE carrying UMI labels. TCRdb re-called the 5' RACE reads, yielding one record per CDR3 amino acid sequence without DNA. The sample is made up of roughly 28,000 distinct CDR3 sequences, and the top ten hold about a tenth of it. Sequencing was done on a sample of memory CD8+ T cells from blood. This rearrangement joins TRBV28 to TRBJ1-2; TCRdb lists TRBD1, though no DNA is available to test this call. The clonotype was recovered from a human donor in good health. Some clones in this sample may be carry-over from other donors' samples. The CDR3 protein is CASRPSYRGDGYTF.